Below, 24 T cell receptor beta chains from the same sample are listed, as sequenced in a study of cytomegalovirus exposure and HLA in healthy donors. A multiplex PCR was run with 60 Vbeta primers and 13 Jbeta primers. Sequencing used immunoSEQ multiplex PCR; TCRdb keeps in-frame clones, though not all of them. The data hold about 160,000 clones, with approximately 84% observed a single time. The specimen was PBMCs. The origin of the receptors is a woman aged 40 to 50 in good health and CMV-seropositive.

This chain links TRBV6-1 with TRBJ2-7, with D possibly matching TRBD1 (5 bases). The CDR3 is 16 amino acids. Germline CDR1 reads MNHNS; CDR2 reads SASEGT. V lost 1 base, J lost 5 bases, and 18 bases lay in between. The CDR3 coding sequence is TGTGCCAGCAGTGAAGAAGGGGCAGGTACGAGAGACGAGCAGTACTTC. It codes for CASSEEGAGTRDEQYF.

This clone was seen once. The chain employs TRBV30 and TRBJ1-5, with a weak D call TRBD1 (6 bases). This CDR3 contains 15 residues. Germline-derived CDR1 and CDR2 are GTSNPN and SVGIG (reference sequence). Deletions cut 3 bases from V and 2 bases from J, with 14 bases between. CDR3 amino acids: CAWSGEGVGNQPQHF. The CDR3 nucleotides read TGTGCCTGGAGCGGTGAGGGGGTGGGCAATCAGCCCCAGCATTTT.

The chain links TRBV5-6 to TRBJ2-1, with 12 nucleotides matching TRBD2. V lost 3 bases to trimming and J lost 9 bases; unmatched junction nucleotides: 7. The length of the CDR3 is 15 residues. Germline V gene lookup returns CDR1 SGHDT and CDR2 YYEEEE. DNA of the CDR3: TGTGCCAGCAGCTCGCCTAGCGGGGGGGCTGGTGAGCAGTTCTTC. It is translated as CASSSPSGGAGEQFF.

The chain links TRBV5-1 to TRBJ2-1, with D possibly TRBD1 on 6 matching bases. This CDR3 is 17 amino acids long. CDR1 SGHRS and CDR2 YFSETQ come from the germline V gene. Between the trimmed V and J ends, which lost 0 bases and 6 bases, there was a span of 19 bases. CDR3: CASSLARDNPQCNEQFF. DNA of the CDR3: TGCGCCAGCAGCTTGGCCCGGGACAATCCCCAATGCAATGAGCAGTTCTTC.

In this sample, this clone turned up a few times. The chain joins TRBV4-1 to TRBJ1-2, with 9 bases identical to TRBD1. Germline lookup yields CDR1 MGHRA and CDR2 YSYEKL. The CDR3 consists of 15 residues. Losses at the gene ends were 1 base for V and 8 bases for J; bases not matched to a gene: 8. DNA of the CDR3: TGCGCCAGCAGCCAAGGTATACCAGGGACAGGGGGCTACACCTTC. Its translation: CASSQGIPGTGGYTF.

The V gene is TRBV28, the J gene TRBJ2-3, with D tentatively TRBD2 (6 bases). Trimming stripped 3 bases from V and 0 bases from J, with 10 bases between. This CDR3 comprises 15 residues. From germline, CDR1 is MDHEN and CDR2 SYDVKM. CDR3 nucleotides: TGTGCCAGCAGTTTGGGGACTGTCAGCACAGATACGCAGTATTTT. Its translation: CASSLGTVSTDTQYF.

This clone was seen only once. The chain couples TRBV29-1 to TRBJ2-5; D remains ambiguous. Germline-derived CDR1 and CDR2 are SQVTM and ANQGSEA. Trimming shortened V by 3 bases and J by 11 bases, and 10 bases separated the two germline ends. The CDR3 runs to 10 residues. CDR3 protein: CSVEEFYQYF. In DNA, the CDR3 is TGCAGCGTTGAGGAGTTTTATCAGTACTTC.

This rearrangement joins TRBV5-5 to TRBJ2-5; 8 nucleotides align to TRBD2. Germline CDR1 and CDR2: SGHKS and YYEKEE (reference sequence). With 4 bases clipped from V and 1 base from J, the junction kept 6 bases outside the gene matches. There are 15 residues in the CDR3. CDR3 protein: CASSPIAGTQETQYF. CDR3 in DNA: TGTGCCAGCAGCCCTATAGCGGGGACCCAAGAGACCCAGTACTTC.

The chain has TRBV11-2 and TRBJ2-5; a weak D match, TRBD1 (6 bases). This CDR3 is 19 amino acids long. Between the trimmed V and J ends, which lost 5 bases and 3 bases, there was a span of 28 bases. Germline V gives CDR1 SGHAT, CDR2 FQNNGV. For the CDR3, the DNA is TGTGCCAGCAGCCCAGAAGGGGGAAGGGCTAGTACGGGGAAAGAGACCCAGTACTTC. Its protein is CASSPEGGRASTGKETQYF.

Concerning this clone: The junction differs from germline at one of its ends, possibly a read error. This chain links TRBV6-1 with TRBJ2-6; possibly TRBD1 for D (5 bases). Germline loops: CDR1 MNHNS, CDR2 SASEGT. This CDR3 region has 15 residues. The CDR3 nucleotides are TGTGCCAGCAGTCCCGTTCGCTCTGGGGCCAACGGCCTGACTTTC. As protein: CASSPVRSGANGLTF.

This clone was picked up many times. CDR3 region: CASSGSYNSPLHF. The CDR3 nucleotides read TGCGCCAGCTCAGGCTCCTATAATTCACCCCTCCACTTT. V usage is TRBV4-3 and J usage is TRBJ1-6, with unresolved D. Deletions cut 8 bases from V and 0 bases from J, with 5 bases between. Germline V gene lookup returns CDR1 LGHNA and CDR2 YSLEER. CDR3 length: 13 residues.

The chain recombines TRBV19 with TRBJ2-2, with unresolved D. The CDR3 consists of 15 residues. Germline assignment: CDR1 LNHDA and CDR2 SQIVND (reference sequence). Deletions cut 7 bases from V and 7 bases from J, with 19 bases between. The CDR3 DNA is TGTGCCAGTACTCCCGACCGAACTCCGGGCGGGGAGCTGTTTTTT. Protein product: CASTPDRTPGGELFF.

This clone was counted only a few times. This chain uses TRBV4-1 with TRBJ1-2; 9 bases match TRBD1. V gave up 2 bases and J gave up 6 bases; unmatched junction bases: 7. Germline-derived CDR1 and CDR2 are MGHRA and YSYEKL. This CDR3 is built from 15 residues. The CDR3 region has the DNA TGCGCCAGCAGCCAATCCGGGACAGGGTCGGATGGCTACACCTTC. Translated: CASSQSGTGSDGYTF.

This clone appeared a few times. This sequence joins TRBV25-1 and TRBJ1-2; D call uncertain. Deletions cut 2 bases from V and 7 bases from J, with 11 bases between. There are 13 residues in the CDR3. Per the germline V gene, CDR1 is MGHDK and CDR2 is SYGVNS. This CDR3 is CASSEAGYGGYTF. DNA for the CDR3: TGTGCCAGCAGTGAAGCGGGGTACGGTGGCTACACCTTC.

This clone was picked up a small number of times. This CDR3 is CASSLAGTGSEKLFF. The CDR3 DNA reads as TGCGCCAGCTCATTAGCCGGGACAGGGAGTGAAAAACTGTTTTTT. This sequence joins TRBV4-1 and TRBJ1-4, with 9 bases identical to TRBD1. The CDR3 covers 15 residues. Germline assignment: CDR1 MGHRA and CDR2 YSYEKL. V shed 8 bases, J shed 7 bases, and the junction held 11 bases outside the gene matches.

The chain has TRBV15 and TRBJ2-1; D gene unclear. V was trimmed by 3 bases and J by 2 bases, leaving 11 bases between them. CDR1 is LNHNV, CDR2 YYDKDF, per germline (reference sequence). The CDR3 covers 15 residues. Here the CDR3 reads CATSSIELAYNEQFF. CDR3 nucleotide sequence: TGTGCCACCAGCAGTATCGAGCTAGCCTACAATGAGCAGTTCTTC.

This clone was counted a few times. This chain connects TRBV6-5 to TRBJ1-2, with D uncertain. The germline V and J ends were trimmed by 8 bases and 1 base, with 11 bases remaining between them. The CDR3 spans 13 residues. CDR1 and CDR2 from the germline V gene are MNHEY and SVGAGI. In DNA form, the CDR3 reads TGTGCCAGCGGCGGTCGGTATAACTATGGCTACACCTTC. Its protein is CASGGRYNYGYTF.

This chain joins TRBV6-1 and TRBJ1-6; D uncertain. CDR1 is MNHNS, CDR2 SASEGT, per germline. The CDR3 covers 14 residues. V was shortened by 8 bases and J by 0 bases, with 8 bases between the two germline ends. CDR3 loop: CASSGSSYNSPLHF. DNA for the CDR3: TGTGCCAGCTCGGGAAGCTCCTATAATTCACCCCTCCACTTT.

In the case of this clone: A read error may produce the germline difference seen at one junction end. The chain has TRBV7-9 and TRBJ1-4; tentatively, D is TRBD1 (6 bases). The CDR3 runs 15 residues. CDR1 is SEHNR, CDR2 FQNEAQ, per germline (reference sequence). The CDR3 sequence is CSSSLGGGTQEKLFF. For the CDR3, the DNA is TGTTCCAGCAGCTTAGGGGGAGGGACCCAGGAAAAACTGTTTTTT. Using reference TRBV7-9 and TRBJ1-4 for the parts outside the CDR3, the full variable domain is DTGVSQNPRHKITKRGQNVTFRCDPISEHNRLYWYRQTLGQGPEFLTYFQNEAQLEKSRLLSDRFSAERPKGSFSTLEIQRTEQGDSAMYLCSSSLGGGTQEKLFFGSGTQLSVL.

The chain employs TRBV5-1 and TRBJ2-3; perhaps TRBD1 as D (6 bases). The CDR3 is 14 residues long. V lost 1 base, J lost 6 bases, and 12 bases lay in between. CDR1 and CDR2 (germline): SGHRS, YFSETQ. The CDR3, as DNA: TGCGCCAGCAGCTTGACAGGGTACCCCGATACGCAGTATTTT. It specifies CASSLTGYPDTQYF.

The rearrangement uses TRBV6-5 and TRBJ2-7, with TRBD2 identical over 9 bases. This CDR3 has 15 amino acids. V shed 2 bases, J shed 2 bases, and the junction held 4 bases outside the gene matches. Germline V gene sequence: CDR1 MNHEY, CDR2 SVGAGI. CDR3 nucleotide sequence: TGTGCCAGCAGTTACGGAGCGGGGGGCCCCTACGAGCAGTACTTC. This translates into CASSYGAGGPYEQYF.

This sequence joins TRBV7-9 and TRBJ1-1; the D gene is possibly TRBD1 (5 bases). The CDR3 totals 11 residues. Germline V gene sequence: CDR1 SEHNR, CDR2 FQNEAQ (reference sequence). The CDR3 DNA sequence: TGTTCCGTAGAAAGGGGCACAGAAGCTTTCTTT. As protein: CSVERGTEAFF.

This clone was counted only a few times. The chain employs TRBV25-1 and TRBJ1-3; D gene unclear. Germline lookup yields CDR1 MGHDK and CDR2 SYGVNS. The CDR3 is 16 residues long. CDR3 DNA sequence: TGTCACGAAAAAGAGGGAACTGCTTACTCTGGAAACACCATATATTTT. Protein sequence: CHEKEGTAYSGNTIYF.

The gene calls are TRBV6-6 and TRBJ2-1; TRBD2 matches at 7 bases. The germline CDR1 and CDR2 sequences are MNHNY and SVGAGI (reference sequence). The V gene end was trimmed by 11 bases and the J gene end by 10 bases; junction bases not matched to a gene: 11. This CDR3 is built from 12 residues. The CDR3 region has the DNA TGTGCCGCGGGGGTGAGAGACGGCGAGCAGTTCTTC. As protein: CAAGVRDGEQFF.